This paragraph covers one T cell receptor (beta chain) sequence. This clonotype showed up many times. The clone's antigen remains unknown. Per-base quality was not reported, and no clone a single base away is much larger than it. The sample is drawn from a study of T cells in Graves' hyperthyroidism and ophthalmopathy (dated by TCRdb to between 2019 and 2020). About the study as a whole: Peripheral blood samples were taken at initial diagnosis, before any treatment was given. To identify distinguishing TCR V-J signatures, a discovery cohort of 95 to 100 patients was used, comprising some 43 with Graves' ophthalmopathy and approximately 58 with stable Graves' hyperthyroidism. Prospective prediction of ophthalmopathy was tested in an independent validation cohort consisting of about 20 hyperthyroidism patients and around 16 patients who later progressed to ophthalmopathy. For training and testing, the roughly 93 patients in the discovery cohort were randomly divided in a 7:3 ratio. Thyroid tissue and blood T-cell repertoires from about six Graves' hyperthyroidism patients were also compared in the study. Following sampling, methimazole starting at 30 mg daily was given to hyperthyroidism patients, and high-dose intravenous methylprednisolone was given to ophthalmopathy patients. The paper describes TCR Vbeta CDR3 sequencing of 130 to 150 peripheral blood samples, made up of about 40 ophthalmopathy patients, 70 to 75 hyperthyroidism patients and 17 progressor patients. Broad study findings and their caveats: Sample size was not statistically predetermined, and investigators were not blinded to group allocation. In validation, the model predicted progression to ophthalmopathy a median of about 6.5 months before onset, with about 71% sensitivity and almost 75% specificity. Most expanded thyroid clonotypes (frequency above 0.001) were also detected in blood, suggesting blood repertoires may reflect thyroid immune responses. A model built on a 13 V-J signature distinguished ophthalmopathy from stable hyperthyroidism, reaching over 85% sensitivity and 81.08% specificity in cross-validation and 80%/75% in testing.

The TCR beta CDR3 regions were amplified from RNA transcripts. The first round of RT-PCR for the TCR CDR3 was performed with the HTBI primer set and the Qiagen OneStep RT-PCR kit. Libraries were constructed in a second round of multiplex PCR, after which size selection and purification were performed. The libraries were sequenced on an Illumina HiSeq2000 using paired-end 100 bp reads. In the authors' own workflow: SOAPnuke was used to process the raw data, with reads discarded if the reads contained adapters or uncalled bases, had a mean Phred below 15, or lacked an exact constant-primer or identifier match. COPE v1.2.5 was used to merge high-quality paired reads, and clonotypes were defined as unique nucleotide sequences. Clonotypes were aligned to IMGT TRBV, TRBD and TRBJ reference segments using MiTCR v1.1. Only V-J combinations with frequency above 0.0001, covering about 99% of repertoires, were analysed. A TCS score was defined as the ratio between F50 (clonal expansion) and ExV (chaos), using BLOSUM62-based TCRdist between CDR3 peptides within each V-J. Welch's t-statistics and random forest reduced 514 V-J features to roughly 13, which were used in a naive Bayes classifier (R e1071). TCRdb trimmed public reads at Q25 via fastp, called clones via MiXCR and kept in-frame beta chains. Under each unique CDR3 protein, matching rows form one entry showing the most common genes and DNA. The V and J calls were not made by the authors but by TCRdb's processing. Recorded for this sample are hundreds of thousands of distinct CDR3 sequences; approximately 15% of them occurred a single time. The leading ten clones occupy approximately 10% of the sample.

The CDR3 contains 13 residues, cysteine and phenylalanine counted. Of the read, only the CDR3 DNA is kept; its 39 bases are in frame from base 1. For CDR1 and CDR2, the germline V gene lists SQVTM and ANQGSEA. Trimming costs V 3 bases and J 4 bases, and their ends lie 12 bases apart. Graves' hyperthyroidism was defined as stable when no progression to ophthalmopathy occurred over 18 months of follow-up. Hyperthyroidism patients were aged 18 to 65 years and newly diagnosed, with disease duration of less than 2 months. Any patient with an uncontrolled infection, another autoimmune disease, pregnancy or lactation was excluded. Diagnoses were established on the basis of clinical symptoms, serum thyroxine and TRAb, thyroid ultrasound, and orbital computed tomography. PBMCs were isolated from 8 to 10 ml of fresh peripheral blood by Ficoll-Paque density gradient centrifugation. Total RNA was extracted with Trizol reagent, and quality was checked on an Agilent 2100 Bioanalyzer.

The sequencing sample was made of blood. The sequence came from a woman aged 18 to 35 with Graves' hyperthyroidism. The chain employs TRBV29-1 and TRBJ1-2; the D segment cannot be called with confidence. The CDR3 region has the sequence CSVDGLGFYGYTF. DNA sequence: TGCAGCGTTGACGGCCTGGGATTCTATGGCTACACCTTC.